A selection of T cell receptor beta chains follows, all from one sample in a study of T cells in Graves' hyperthyroidism and ophthalmopathy. MiXCR, applied by TCRdb to the multiplex PCR reads, yields one record per CDR3 protein. In the table there are fewer than 550,000 distinct CDR3 sequences, 15% to 19% of which are singletons. The sample taken for sequencing was blood. These receptors came from a woman aged 18-30 years with Graves' hyperthyroidism. Both conserved end residues are part of each CDR3. A D gene is named only where the DNA matches it firmly. Clone sizes are given selectively: once, few, many, or a class where the clone is expanded.

J gene: TRBJ2-5; V gene: TRBV4-1; D gene: NA; clone size: NA; CDR3 DNA: TGCGCCAGCAGCCAAGGACAGATGGAGACCCAGTACTTC; CDR3 protein: CASSQGQMETQYF
J gene: TRBJ1-2; V gene: TRBV5-1; D gene: NA; clone size: few; CDR3 DNA: TGCGCCAGCAGCTTGGCCAACAGGGCCAACTATGGCTACACCTTC; CDR3 protein: CASSLANRANYGYTF
J gene: TRBJ1-1; V gene: TRBV7-9; D gene: NA; clone size: NA; CDR3 DNA: TGTGCCAGCAGCTCTACAGGACAACCGAACACTGAAGCTTTCTTT; CDR3 protein: CASSSTGQPNTEAFF
J gene: TRBJ2-3; V gene: TRBV7-2; D gene: TRBD2; clone size: many; CDR3 DNA: TGTGCCAGCAGCTTAGCGGCTAGCGGGGGGGCGGTAGATACGCAGTATTTT; CDR3 protein: CASSLAASGGAVDTQYF
J gene: TRBJ2-5; V gene: TRBV7-3; D gene: NA; clone size: many; CDR3 DNA: TGTGCCAGCAGCATTGACAGTGCAGAGACCCAGTACTTC; CDR3 protein: CASSIDSAETQYF
J gene: TRBJ1-1; V gene: TRBV28; D gene: NA; clone size: few; CDR3 DNA: TGTGCCAGCAGTTTCGTGGGTGAAGCTTTCTTT; CDR3 protein: CASSFVGEAFF
J gene: TRBJ1-1; V gene: TRBV6-1; D gene: NA; clone size: many; CDR3 DNA: TGTGCCAGCAGTGTGGTCACTGAAGCTTTCTTT; CDR3 protein: CASSVVTEAFF
J gene: TRBJ1-4; V gene: TRBV20-1; D gene: TRBD1; clone size: NA; CDR3 DNA: TGCAGTGCTCAGGACAGGGAAGCTAATTTAGAAAAACTGTTTTTT; CDR3 protein: CSAQDREANLEKLFF
J gene: TRBJ1-1; V gene: TRBV2; D gene: TRBD1; clone size: few; CDR3 DNA: TGTGCCAGCAACAGGGGAGGAGGCACTGAAGCTTTCTTT; CDR3 protein: CASNRGGGTEAFF
J gene: TRBJ2-1; V gene: TRBV19; D gene: TRBD2; clone size: few; CDR3 DNA: TGTGCCAGCCTGGATAGCGGGGGGTACAATGAGCAGTTCTTC; CDR3 protein: CASLDSGGYNEQFF
J gene: TRBJ2-5; V gene: TRBV6-6; D gene: NA; clone size: many; CDR3 DNA: TGTGCCAGCAGTTACTCGACAGGAGCGCAAGAGACCCAGTACTTC; CDR3 protein: CASSYSTGAQETQYF
J gene: TRBJ1-2; V gene: TRBV10-3; D gene: TRBD1; clone size: many; CDR3 DNA: TGTGCCATCAGTGTTAGTAGGACAGGGACAAGTGGCTACACCTTC; CDR3 protein: CAISVSRTGTSGYTF
J gene: TRBJ1-2; V gene: TRBV20-1; D gene: NA; clone size: NA; CDR3 DNA: TGCAGTGCTCCCGAGGGGGGTTATGGCTACACCTTC; CDR3 protein: CSAPEGGYGYTF
J gene: TRBJ2-1; V gene: TRBV20-1; D gene: TRBD2; clone size: NA; CDR3 DNA: TGCAGTGCTAGAGCCGACCTAGCGGGAGAAGTTAGTGAGCAGTTCTTC; CDR3 protein: CSARADLAGEVSEQFF
J gene: TRBJ2-7; V gene: TRBV10-3; D gene: NA; clone size: few; CDR3 DNA: TGTGCCATCAGTGTGAGGGAGACCTACGAGCAGTACTTC; CDR3 protein: CAISVRETYEQYF
J gene: TRBJ2-7; V gene: TRBV2; D gene: NA; clone size: many; CDR3 DNA: TGTGCCAGCAGTGAGGAAGGCTCCTACGAGCAGTACTTC; CDR3 protein: CASSEEGSYEQYF
J gene: TRBJ2-5; V gene: TRBV20-1; D gene: TRBD1; clone size: many; CDR3 DNA: TGCAGTGCTCCACACGACAGGGAAGAGACCCAGTACTTC; CDR3 protein: CSAPHDREETQYF
J gene: TRBJ1-5; V gene: TRBV7-8; D gene: NA; clone size: many; CDR3 DNA: TGTGCCAGCAGCTTAGGGCGGGACACATATCAGCCCCAGCATTTT; CDR3 protein: CASSLGRDTYQPQHF
J gene: TRBJ2-5; V gene: TRBV7-9; D gene: NA; clone size: NA; CDR3 DNA: TGTGCCAGCAGCCCTCCCGGGGGTAGAAGGTTAGAGACCCAGTACTTC; CDR3 protein: CASSPPGGRRLETQYF
J gene: TRBJ2-7; V gene: TRBV28; D gene: NA; clone size: many; CDR3 DNA: TGTGCCAGCAGTTTAGGGAACCGATACGAGCAGTACTTC; CDR3 protein: CASSLGNRYEQYF